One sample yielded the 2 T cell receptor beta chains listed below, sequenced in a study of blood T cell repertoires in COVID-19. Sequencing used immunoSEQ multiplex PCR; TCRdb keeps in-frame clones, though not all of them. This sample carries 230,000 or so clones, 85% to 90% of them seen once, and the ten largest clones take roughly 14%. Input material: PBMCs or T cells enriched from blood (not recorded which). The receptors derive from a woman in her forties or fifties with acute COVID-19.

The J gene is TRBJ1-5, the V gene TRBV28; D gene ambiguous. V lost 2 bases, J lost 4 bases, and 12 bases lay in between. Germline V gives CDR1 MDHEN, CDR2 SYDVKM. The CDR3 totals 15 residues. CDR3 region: CASSLPGRGNQPQHF. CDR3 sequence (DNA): TGTGCCAGCAGTTTACCCGGGAGAGGGAATCAGCCCCAGCATTTT.

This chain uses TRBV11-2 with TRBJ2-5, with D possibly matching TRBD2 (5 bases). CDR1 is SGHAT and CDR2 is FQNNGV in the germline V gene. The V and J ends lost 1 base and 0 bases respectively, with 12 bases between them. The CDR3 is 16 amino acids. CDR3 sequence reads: CASSLALVRDQETQYF. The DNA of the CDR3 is TGTGCCAGCAGCTTAGCGTTAGTGAGGGACCAAGAGACCCAGTACTTC.